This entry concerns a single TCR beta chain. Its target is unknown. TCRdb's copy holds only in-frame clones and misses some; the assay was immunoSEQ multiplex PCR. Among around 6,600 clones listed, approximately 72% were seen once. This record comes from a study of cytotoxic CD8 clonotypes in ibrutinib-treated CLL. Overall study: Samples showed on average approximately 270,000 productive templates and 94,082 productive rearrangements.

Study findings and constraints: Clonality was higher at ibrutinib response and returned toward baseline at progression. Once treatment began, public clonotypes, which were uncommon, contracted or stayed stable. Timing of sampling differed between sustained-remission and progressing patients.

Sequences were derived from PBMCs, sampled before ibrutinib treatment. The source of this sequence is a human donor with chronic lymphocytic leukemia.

The CDR3 sequence: CASSVDRVAYGYTF. As DNA, the CDR3 is TGTGCCAGCAGCGTAGACAGGGTGGCCTATGGCTACACCTTC. This rearrangement joins TRBV5-5 to TRBJ1-2; 7 bases match TRBD1. The germline gives CDR1 SGHKS, CDR2 YYEKEE (reference sequence). This CDR3 has 14 residues. The junction had 7 bases not matched to a gene; V was cut back by 4 bases and J by 4 bases.